The 17 T cell receptor beta chains presented below share a single source sample, sequenced in a study of shared clonotypes between healthy human individuals. TCRdb's copy holds only in-frame clones and misses some; the assay was immunoSEQ multiplex PCR. This sample has about 710,000 clones, with around 70% found just once. The material sequenced was memory CD4+ T cells sorted from blood. The subset: CD45RA-negative fraction. Receptor source: a woman under 40 in good health.

The rearrangement joins TRBV7-6 to TRBJ1-2, with D uncertain. Trimming shortened V by 5 bases and J by 1 base, and 8 bases separated the two germline ends. The CDR3 length is 13 residues. Germline CDR1 SGHVS, CDR2 FNYEAQ. The CDR3 loop is CASSVDGNYGYTF. CDR3 sequence (DNA): TGTGCCAGCAGCGTAGACGGTAACTATGGCTACACCTTC.

This clone occurred a few times. The rearrangement joins TRBV5-1 to TRBJ2-3; D not resolved. Trimming shortened V by 0 bases and J by 2 bases, and 7 bases separated the two germline ends. CDR3 length equals 14 residues. In germline, CDR1 is SGHRS, CDR2 YFSETQ. CDR3 residues: CASSLAKPTDTQYF. CDR3 coding DNA: TGCGCCAGCAGCTTGGCGAAACCCACAGATACGCAGTATTTT. The full variable domain, rest sourced from reference TRBV5-1 and TRBJ2-3, is KAGVTQTPRYLIKTRGQQVTLSCSPISGHRSVSWYQQTPGQGLQFLFEYFSETQRNKGNFPGRFSGRQFSNSRSEMNVSTLELGDSALYLCASSLAKPTDTQYFGPGTRLTVL.

This clone came up many times. The rearrangement links TRBV15 to TRBJ2-4; D is possibly TRBD1 (5 bases). The CDR3 has 17 amino acids. Germline V gene data show CDR1 as LNHNV and CDR2 as YYDKDF (reference sequence). Trimming took 0 bases from V and 2 from J, leaving 14 bases between them. The CDR3 region is CATSRDRGLRPKNIQYF. The CDR3 DNA follows: TGTGCCACCAGCAGAGATAGGGGCTTACGACCCAAAAACATTCAGTACTTC.

The chain has TRBV27 and TRBJ2-7; 8 bases map to TRBD2. V lost 4 bases and J lost 0; bases outside the gene matches: 8. The CDR3 runs 16 residues. Germline CDR1 reads MNHEY; CDR2 reads SMNVEV (reference sequence). The CDR3 loop is CASSSLTGGPSYEQYF. The CDR3 nucleotides read TGTGCCAGCAGTTCCCTCACGGGAGGGCCCTCCTACGAGCAGTACTTC.

The chain has TRBV30 and TRBJ1-2; TRBD1 aligns across 8 bases. V gave up 0 bases and J gave up 7 bases; unmatched junction bases: 1. The CDR3 consists of 12 residues. CDR1 GTSNPN and CDR2 SVGIG come from the germline V gene (reference sequence). CDR3 in amino acids: CAWSVGTGGYTF. The CDR3 bases are TGTGCCTGGAGTGTAGGGACAGGTGGCTACACCTTC.

The rearrangement uses TRBV28 and TRBJ2-7, with 8 bases matching TRBD1. Per germline, CDR1 MDHEN and CDR2 SYDVKM. Germline trimming cut 6 bases from V and 7 bases from J; bases unmatched to any gene: 8. The CDR3 runs 13 residues. DNA of the CDR3: TGTGCCAGCAGGGTGACAGGGGTGAGGGAGCAGTACTTC. It specifies CASRVTGVREQYF.

This chain uses TRBV6-5 with TRBJ2-7, with TRBD1 matching over 8 bases. The CDR3 runs to 16 residues. Germline V gene sequence: CDR1 MNHEY, CDR2 SVGAGI. Losses at the gene ends were 0 bases for V and 2 bases for J; bases not matched to a gene: 6. CDR3 DNA: TGTGCCAGCAGTTACTCTGGACAGGGTAGCCCCTACGAGCAGTACTTC. This translates into CASSYSGQGSPYEQYF.

This clone was recorded once. The CDR3 nucleotides are TGCGCCAGCAGCCAAAGGGGTTTCCGGGACACAAACAATGAGCAGTTCTTC. This gives the protein CASSQRGFRDTNNEQFF. V gene TRBV4-1 combines with J gene TRBJ2-1; D is perhaps TRBD1 (6 bases). Between the trimmed V and J ends, which lost 2 bases and 5 bases, there was a span of 19 bases. The germline CDR1 and CDR2 sequences are MGHRA and YSYEKL. This CDR3 has 17 residues.

The chain recombines TRBV27 with TRBJ1-5; D is ambiguous. The V end lost 2 bases, the J end lost 5 bases, and 10 bases lay between the germline ends. The CDR3 runs to 14 residues. CDR1 MNHEY and CDR2 SMNVEV come from the germline V gene (reference sequence). The CDR3 bases are TGTGCCAGCAGTTTAGTCCCTTCAGATCAGCCCCAGCATTTT. Amino acids: CASSLVPSDQPQHF.

The chain is built from TRBV5-6 and TRBJ2-7; D is uncertain. The ends were cut back, 3 bases at V and 3 bases at J, with 19 bases in the middle. This CDR3 has 16 amino acids. Germline CDR1 and CDR2: SGHDT and YYEEEE. Written as DNA, the CDR3 is TGTGCCAGCAGCTCATATGGGTACTCCCCCCGCTACGAGCAGTACTTC. It is translated as CASSSYGYSPRYEQYF.

Only one count was recorded for this clone. V is TRBV5-1 and J is TRBJ1-1; 9 bases line up with TRBD1. V lost 4 bases to trimming and J lost 4 bases; unmatched junction nucleotides: 8. CDR3 size: 15 residues. Germline V gene lookup returns CDR1 SGHRS and CDR2 YFSETQ. The CDR3 nucleotides are TGCGCCAGCAGCAGAGAGGACAGGGGTGGCACTGAAGCTTTCTTT. Translating it yields CASSREDRGGTEAFF.

J is TRBJ2-7 and V is TRBV30; 10 bases map to TRBD1. Germline V lookup: CDR1 GTSNPN, CDR2 SVGIG (reference sequence). This CDR3 has 15 amino acids. V gave up 0 bases and J gave up 5 bases; unmatched junction bases: 7. The CDR3 spells CAWSVPDRGPNEQYF. The CDR3, as DNA: TGTGCCTGGAGTGTGCCCGACAGGGGGCCCAACGAGCAGTACTTC.

On this clone itself: One end of the junction does not line up with germline, which may come from a read error. This chain connects TRBV18 to TRBJ2-1; TRBD2 might be the D (6 bases). This CDR3 has 15 amino acids. Germline V gene lookup returns CDR1 KGHSH and CDR2 LQKENI. The DNA for the CDR3 is TGTGCCAGCTCACCCTCACTTACTAGCTACGATGAGCAGTTCTTC. Protein: CASSPSLTSYDEQFF.

This chain connects TRBV5-1 to TRBJ2-3; 9 nucleotides match TRBD2. V was clipped by 5 bases and J by 5 bases; unmatched bases: 15. This CDR3 has 17 amino acids. Per the germline V gene, CDR1 is SGHRS and CDR2 is YFSETQ. CDR3 in amino acids: CASSLGRASGAGDTQYF. The CDR3 coding sequence is TGCGCCAGCAGTTTAGGACGGGCTAGCGGGGCGGGAGATACGCAGTATTTT.

A note on this clone: At the DNA level, this CDR3 is encoded by other sequences in the same sample as well. V gene TRBV11-2 combines with J gene TRBJ2-3; D not resolved. The germline V gene has CDR1 SGHAT and CDR2 FQNNGV. V shed 1 base and J shed 1 base, with 9 bases lying between them. The CDR3 totals 15 residues. As DNA, the CDR3 is TGTGCCAGCAGCTTAGGAGTGTTGGGCACAGATACGCAGTATTTT. This sequence encodes CASSLGVLGTDTQYF.

This clone was picked up a small number of times. V gene TRBV13 combines with J gene TRBJ2-7; 8 nucleotides align to TRBD1. With V trimmed by 5 bases and J by 4 bases, 13 bases remained unmatched. The CDR3 totals 16 residues. CDR1 is PRHDT and CDR2 is FYEKMQ in the germline V gene (reference sequence). In DNA form, the CDR3 reads TGTGCCAGCAGCCCCCTGGCAGGGGGCTTGGGTTACGAGCAGTACTTC. Translating it yields CASSPLAGGLGYEQYF.

The chain recombines TRBV18 with TRBJ2-2; TRBD2 agrees at 8 bases. In germline, CDR1 is KGHSH, CDR2 LQKENI. V was clipped by 2 bases and J by 4 bases; unmatched bases: 9. The CDR3 covers 17 residues. The chain's CDR3 is CASSPNREGPGTGELFF. CDR3 bases: TGTGCCAGCTCACCAAATCGGGAGGGCCCGGGCACCGGGGAGCTGTTTTTT.